This TCR beta chain emerged from a study of blood T cell repertoires in COVID-19. About the study: The cDNA or gDNA used as material had been derived from T cells, B-cell-depleted T cells, or PBMCs.

This clone showed up just once. The CDR3 length is 14 residues. Germline V gives CDR1 SNHLY, CDR2 FYNNEI. V lost 4 bases, J lost 8 bases, and 7 bases stayed unmatched. Study processing details: Using reference gene primer amplification, nucleated cell counts were estimated. Method: immunoSEQ multiplex PCR; TCRdb's copy keeps in-frame clones and lacks some. From that table come the V and J calls and clone size; the DNA was used to work out D and trimming. The sample has a few hundred thousand clones; around 80% are singletons. The sequenced sample was peripheral blood. The receptor's source is a woman older than 75 with acute or convalescent COVID-19. This chain links TRBV2 with TRBJ1-4; TRBD1 matches 7 bases. The CDR3 region has the DNA TGTGCCAGCAGTGCGGACAGGTGGGAGGAAAAACTGTTTTTT. Its protein is CASSADRWEEKLFF.